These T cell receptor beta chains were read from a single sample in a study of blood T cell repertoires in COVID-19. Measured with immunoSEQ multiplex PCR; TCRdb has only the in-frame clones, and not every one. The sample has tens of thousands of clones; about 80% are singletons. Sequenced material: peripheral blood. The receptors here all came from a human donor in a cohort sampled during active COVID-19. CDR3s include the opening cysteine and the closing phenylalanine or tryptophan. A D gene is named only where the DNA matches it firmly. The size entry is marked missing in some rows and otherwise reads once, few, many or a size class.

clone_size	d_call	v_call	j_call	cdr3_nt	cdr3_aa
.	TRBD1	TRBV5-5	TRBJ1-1	TGTGCCAGCAGCTTGGAGGATGCAGGGGGAATGAACACTGAAGCTTTCTTT	CASSLEDAGGMNTEAFF
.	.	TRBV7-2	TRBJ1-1	TGTGCCAGCAGCCCCAGGGCCCCCATCATGAACACTGAAGCTTTCTTT	CASSPRAPIMNTEAFF
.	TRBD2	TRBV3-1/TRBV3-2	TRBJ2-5	TGTGCCAGCAGCCAAGGGGCTAGCGGGAGTCGGGAAGGGGAGACCCAGTACTTC	CASSQGASGSREGETQYF
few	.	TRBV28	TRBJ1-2	TGTGCCAGCAACCCGGGGGGGTTTTATGGCTACACCTTC	CASNPGGFYGYTF
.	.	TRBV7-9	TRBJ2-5	TGTGCCAGCAGCCCCGGTCCCTTCCAAGAGACCCAGTACTTC	CASSPGPFQETQYF
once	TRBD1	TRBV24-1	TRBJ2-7	TGTGCCACTCCGGGACAGGGGCAAAGGGAGCAGTACTTC	CATPGQGQREQYF
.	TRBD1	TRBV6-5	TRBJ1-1	TGTGCCAGCAGCCAGACAGGGGGGCTGGGTGAAGCTTTCTTT	CASSQTGGLGEAFF
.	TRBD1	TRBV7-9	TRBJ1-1	TGTGCCAGCAGCTTAGGCAAGGGACAGGGGCTCACTGAAGCTTTCTTT	CASSLGKGQGLTEAFF
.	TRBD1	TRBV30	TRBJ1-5	TGTGCTTGTGAGGACAGGGGAGACAATCAGCCCCAGCATTTT	CACEDRGDNQPQHF
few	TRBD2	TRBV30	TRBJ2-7	TGTGCCTGGAGTGTACTAGCGGGAGCCTACGAGCAGTACTTC	CAWSVLAGAYEQYF
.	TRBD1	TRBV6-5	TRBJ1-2	TGTGCCAGCAGTCCGGGACAGCTCTATGGCTACACCTTC	CASSPGQLYGYTF
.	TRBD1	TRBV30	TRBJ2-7	TGTGCCTGGAACCACCCCGGGACAGGGGGCTACGAGCAGTACTTC	CAWNHPGTGGYEQYF
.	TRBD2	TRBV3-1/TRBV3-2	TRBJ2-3	TGTGCCAGCAGCCAAGGGCGCGGGGGACTGGGAGATACGCAGTATTTT	CASSQGRGGLGDTQYF
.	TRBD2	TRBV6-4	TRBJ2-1	TGTGCCAGCAGTGAACTAGCGGGAGAGTACAATGAGCAGTTCTTC	CASSELAGEYNEQFF
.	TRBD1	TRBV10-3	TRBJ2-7	TGTGCCATCAGGTTCTCCACAGGGGGCGAGTACGAGCAGTACTTC	CAIRFSTGGEYEQYF
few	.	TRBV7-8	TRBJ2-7	TGTGCCAGCAGCTTGCAGGGCCACTACGAGCAGTACTTC	CASSLQGHYEQYF
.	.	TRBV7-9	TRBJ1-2	TGTGCCAGCAGCCCCCAGCCCGAGGGTGGCTACACCTTC	CASSPQPEGGYTF
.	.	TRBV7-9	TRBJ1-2	TGTGCCAGCAGCTTACTTTCAGGGGCCGAAACCCAAAAGTCTGGCTACACCTTC	CASSLLSGAETQKSGYTF
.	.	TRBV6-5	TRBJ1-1	TGTGCCAGCAGTTTGACAGGTCGCACTGAAGCTTTCTTT	CASSLTGRTEAFF
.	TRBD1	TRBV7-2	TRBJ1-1	TGTGCCAGCAGCGGGGACAGGGACACTGAAGCTTTCTTT	CASSGDRDTEAFF
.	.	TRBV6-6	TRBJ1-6	TGTGCCAGCAGTTACTCGGGCAGTCAGAATTCACCCCTCCACTTT	CASSYSGSQNSPLHF
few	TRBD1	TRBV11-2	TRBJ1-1	TGTGCCAGCAGCTTAAAGGGACAGGGGGTCGCCGGGCTCAACACTGAAGCTTTCTTT	CASSLKGQGVAGLNTEAFF